This T cell receptor beta chain was observed in a study of human thymus T cells. The source of the thymus tissue was resections taken during corrective heart surgery. Each of the donors was a healthy Finnish infant who was undergoing open corrective cardiac surgery for congenital heart defects. Produced via immunoSEQ multiplex PCR; TCRdb's table is partial and in-frame only. The sample includes tens of thousands of clones, 85% to 95% of them seen just once. This CDR3 is built from 16 residues. In germline, CDR1 is LGHNT, CDR2 FRNRAP. V gave up 2 bases and J gave up 4 bases; unmatched junction bases: 5. As for this clone: The antigen is unknown.

General study findings and limits: Among thymic and blood repertoires, usage of V and J genes appeared biased.

The material sequenced was thymus tissue. This sequence was found in a girl less than two years old with a congenital heart defect but otherwise immunologically healthy. The gene calls are TRBV12-5 and TRBJ2-1; 10 bases align to TRBD2. The chain's CDR3 is CASGLRTSGAYNEQFF. The DNA for the CDR3 is TGTGCTAGTGGTTTGCGGACTAGCGGTGCTTACAATGAGCAGTTCTTC.